Listed here are 27 T cell receptor beta chains from one sample, sequenced in a study of control samples from healthy donors and cancer patients. Clones were read by immunoSEQ multiplex PCR, and TCRdb kept only the in-frame ones, dropping some. The sample consists of roughly 100,000 clones, 92% of them appearing once. Sequenced sample: blood. Every receptor here comes from a woman younger than 35 in good health.

This chain connects TRBV28 to TRBJ1-4; 10 bases are a match to TRBD1. Germline V CDR1 and CDR2: MDHEN, SYDVKM. The CDR3 extends over 17 amino acids. Unmatched junction bases numbered 12, after V lost 4 bases and J lost 7 bases. The CDR3 sequence is CASSWTGGKLLAEKLFF. The CDR3 nucleotides are TGTGCCAGCAGTTGGACAGGGGGGAAGCTCCTCGCTGAAAAACTGTTTTTT.

This chain links TRBV12-3 or TRBV12-4 with TRBJ1-5; D is unclear. The V end was cut by 2 bases, the J end by 1 base, with 3 bases between. The CDR3 covers 13 residues. This CDR3 is CASSLISNQPQHF. The CDR3 DNA reads as TGTGCCAGCAGTTTAATAAGCAATCAGCCCCAGCATTTT.

The chain has TRBV19 and TRBJ1-1; 7 bases line up with TRBD1. V lost 8 bases and J lost 2; bases outside the gene matches: 11. The CDR3 runs 15 residues. Per germline, CDR1 LNHDA and CDR2 SQIVND (reference sequence). The CDR3 DNA sequence: TGTGCCAGTTCGAGGCAGGGGGTTCTTAACACTGAAGCTTTCTTT. Amino acids: CASSRQGVLNTEAFF. Together with reference TRBV19 and TRBJ1-1, the CDR3 gives the full variable domain: DGGITQSPKYLFRKEGQNVTLSCEQNLNHDAMYWYRQDPGQGLRLIYYSQIVNDFQKGDIAEGYSVSREKKESFPLTVTSAQKNPTAFYLCASSRQGVLNTEAFFGQGTRLTVV.

A word on this clone: A much larger clone differs by one base, so this may be a read error. The rearrangement joins TRBV6-2 or TRBV6-3 to TRBJ2-6; no definite D call. This CDR3 spans 14 amino acids. Germline V gives CDR1 MNHEY, CDR2 SVGEGT. Between the trimmed V and J ends, which lost 2 bases and 0 bases, there was a span of 2 bases. The CDR3 region has the DNA TGTGCCAGCAGTTACAACTCTGGGGCCAACGTCCTGACTTTC. This codes for CASSYNSGANVLTF.

The rearrangement links TRBV7-2 to TRBJ2-5; D remains unclear. Trimming left V 1 base short and J 9 bases short, with 6 bases between. The CDR3 covers 11 residues. The germline gives CDR1 SGHTA, CDR2 FQGNSA. In DNA form, the CDR3 reads TGTGCCAGCAGCTTAGATGGGCCCCAGTACTTC. It codes for CASSLDGPQYF.

The chain links TRBV10-3 to TRBJ1-3; D possibly corresponds to TRBD1 (6 bases). The germline V and J ends were trimmed by 4 bases and 0 bases, with 16 bases remaining between them. Germline-derived CDR1 and CDR2 are ENHRY and SYGVKD. The CDR3 consists of 17 residues. The CDR3 DNA reads TGTGCCATCAGTGGGATCTCCAGGGGCGACTCTGGAAACACCATATATTTT. The encoded protein is CAISGISRGDSGNTIYF.

This chain joins TRBV11-3 and TRBJ1-1, with no clear D. Trimming removed 4 bases at V and 1 base at J, with 7 bases between. This CDR3 comprises 13 residues. The germline V gene has CDR1 SGHNT and CDR2 YENEEA. The CDR3 nucleotides are TGTGCCAGCAGCTCGAGGAGGAACACTGAAGCTTTCTTT. It encodes CASSSRRNTEAFF.

The rearrangement uses TRBV24-1 and TRBJ2-7, with TRBD2 matching over 12 bases. Trimming took 10 bases from V and 6 from J; bases not matched to a gene: 15. Per germline, CDR1 KGHDR and CDR2 SFDVKD. This CDR3 has 16 residues. This chain's CDR3 is CATALSTSGSSGEQYF. As DNA, the CDR3 is TGTGCCACTGCACTCTCGACTAGCGGGAGCTCGGGCGAGCAGTACTTC.

The gene calls are TRBV24-1 and TRBJ2-1; tentative D call: TRBD2 (6 bases). Per the germline V gene, CDR1 is KGHDR and CDR2 is SFDVKD. The CDR3 consists of 14 residues. Trimming removed 4 bases from V and 14 bases from J, with 20 bases in between. DNA for the CDR3: TGTGCCACCAGTGAACCCCGTAACCTTCGCGGGGAGTTCTTC. This codes for CATSEPRNLRGEFF.

The chain carries TRBV6-4 and TRBJ1-1; tentatively, D is TRBD1 (6 bases). This CDR3 is built from 14 residues. Trimming left V 3 bases short and J 1 base short, with 9 bases between. Germline V gene data show CDR1 as MRHNA and CDR2 as SNTAGT. The CDR3 nucleotides read TGTGCCAGCAGTGAAGGGGGTGAGAACACTGAAGCTTTCTTT. Translation: CASSEGGENTEAFF.

V usage is TRBV11-2 and J usage is TRBJ2-2, with 9 bases identical to TRBD2. V shed 1 base, J shed 2 bases, and the junction held 5 bases outside the gene matches. Germline values: CDR1 SGHAT, CDR2 FQNNGV. There are 17 residues in the CDR3. The DNA for the CDR3 is TGTGCCAGCAGCTTAGGGGCGGGAGGGCCAAACACCGGGGAGCTGTTTTTT. Protein: CASSLGAGGPNTGELFF.

Of note for this clone: Other nucleotide sequences from this sample produce the same CDR3. The chain recombines TRBV29-1 with TRBJ2-4; D call uncertain. Germline V gene sequence: CDR1 SQVTM, CDR2 ANQGSEA. The V end lost 6 bases, the J end lost 0 bases, and 3 bases lay between the germline ends. The CDR3 covers 11 residues. Here the CDR3 reads CSVLAKNIQYF. CDR3 sequence (DNA): TGCAGCGTCTTAGCCAAAAACATTCAGTACTTC.

The chain joins TRBV19 to TRBJ1-5; the match to TRBD1 covers 7 bases. The CDR3 runs 15 residues. J was trimmed by 0 bases and V by 5 bases; bases with no gene match: 4. CDR1 LNHDA and CDR2 SQIVND come from the germline V gene (reference sequence). CDR3 amino acids: CASSDRDSSNQPQHF. DNA for the CDR3: TGTGCCAGTAGTGACCGGGACAGTAGCAATCAGCCCCAGCATTTT.

This clone was counted a single time. The CDR3 is CASSQQTGMNTGELFF. The CDR3 region has the DNA TGTGCCAGCAGCCAACAAACTGGGATGAACACCGGGGAGCTGTTTTTT. The J gene is TRBJ2-2, the V gene TRBV14; D call uncertain. CDR1 is SGHDN and CDR2 is FVKESK in the germline V gene. The V end was cut by 2 bases, the J end by 1 base, with 11 bases between. The CDR3 extends over 16 amino acids.

The chain has TRBV6-5 and TRBJ2-3; D possibly matches TRBD1 or TRBD2 (6 bases each). Per the germline V gene, CDR1 is MNHEY and CDR2 is SVGAGI. Trimming removed 5 bases at V and 0 bases at J, with 12 bases between. The CDR3 consists of 15 residues. The CDR3 DNA follows: TGTGCCAGCAGTCGAGGGGGGACTAGCACAGATACGCAGTATTTT. It codes for CASSRGGTSTDTQYF.

The rearrangement uses TRBV14 and TRBJ1-3, with a tentative D call TRBD1 (6 bases). CDR1 and CDR2 (germline): SGHDN, FVKESK. V was shortened by 7 bases and J by 0 bases, with 13 bases between the two germline ends. This CDR3 spans 15 amino acids. CDR3 DNA: TGTGCCAGCACCGGAGGGGGGGGCTCTGGAAACACCATATATTTT. Its protein is CASTGGGGSGNTIYF.

This chain uses TRBV6-5 with TRBJ2-5; D call uncertain. V lost 4 bases, J lost 4 bases, and 13 bases lay in between. The germline gives CDR1 MNHEY, CDR2 SVGAGI. The CDR3 has 14 residues. The CDR3 reads CASSSFSSGETQYF. DNA of the CDR3: TGTGCCAGCAGTTCTTTTAGTTCGGGAGAGACCCAGTACTTC.

The chain is built from TRBV19 and TRBJ1-6, with D tentatively TRBD1 (5 bases). V gave up 7 bases and J gave up 6 bases, with 10 bases separating them. Germline V lookup: CDR1 LNHDA, CDR2 SQIVND (reference sequence). This CDR3 is 13 amino acids long. Written as DNA, the CDR3 is TGTGCCAGTAATCAGGGTACTAATTCACCCCTCCACTTT. The encoded protein is CASNQGTNSPLHF. Together with reference TRBV19 and TRBJ1-6, the CDR3 gives the full variable domain: DGGITQSPKYLFRKEGQNVTLSCEQNLNHDAMYWYRQDPGQGLRLIYYSQIVNDFQKGDIAEGYSVSREKKESFPLTVTSAQKNPTAFYLCASNQGTNSPLHFGNGTRLTVT.

The chain couples TRBV7-3 to TRBJ2-1; the D gene is possibly TRBD1 (6 bases). CDR3 length: 15 amino acids. The germline V and J ends were trimmed by 6 bases and 4 bases, with 16 bases remaining between them. Per germline, CDR1 SGHTA and CDR2 FQGTGA. CDR3 sequence reads: CASSPQGEWYNEQFF. DNA for the CDR3: TGTGCCAGCAGTCCACAGGGTGAGTGGTACAATGAGCAGTTCTTC.

This chain joins TRBV25-1 and TRBJ1-4, with a tentative D call TRBD1 (5 bases). The V end was cut by 0 bases, the J end by 5 bases, with 10 bases between. This CDR3 comprises 15 residues. CDR1 is MGHDK and CDR2 is SYGVNS in the germline V gene. The CDR3 bases are TGTGCCAGCAGTGAATATCGAGGGGAGAATGAAAAACTGTTTTTT. Its protein is CASSEYRGENEKLFF.

The chain recombines TRBV30 with TRBJ1-1; no definite D call. The length of the CDR3 is 13 residues. Germline CDR1 and CDR2: GTSNPN and SVGIG (reference sequence). Deletions cut 1 base from V and 0 bases from J, with 6 bases between. The CDR3, as DNA: TGTGCCTGGAGTGAGTACGTGAACACTGAAGCTTTCTTT. Translating it yields CAWSEYVNTEAFF.

This clone has only one observation. The rearrangement links TRBV27 to TRBJ2-5; the D gene is possibly TRBD1 (6 bases). Trimming pared 5 bases from V and 2 bases from J, leaving 12 bases between. Per germline, CDR1 MNHEY and CDR2 SMNVEV (reference sequence). This CDR3 contains 14 residues. The CDR3 DNA reads as TGTGCCAGCAGTGTGGTGGGGACACAAGAGACCCAGTACTTC. Encoded protein: CASSVVGTQETQYF.

The chain combines TRBV6-5 with TRBJ2-2; D is ambiguous. Per germline, CDR1 MNHEY and CDR2 SVGAGI. The CDR3 has 15 amino acids. Trimming removed 5 bases at V and 5 bases at J, with 15 bases between. The CDR3 bases are TGTGCCAGCAGTAACCTCCGGTTGAGGACCGGGGAGCTGTTTTTT. It translates to CASSNLRLRTGELFF.

The gene calls are TRBV3-1 (or the pseudogene TRBV3-2) and TRBJ1-1, with TRBD1 matching over 8 bases. This CDR3 has 14 residues. Germline CDR1 LGHDT, CDR2 YNNKEL (reference sequence). V was clipped by 4 bases and J by 11 bases; unmatched bases: 12. CDR3 region: CASSLEQLTGGAFF. The CDR3 bases are TGTGCCAGCAGCCTAGAGCAGCTTACAGGGGGGGCTTTCTTT.

V and J are TRBV10-3 and TRBJ2-6; 10 bases map to TRBD1. The V segment lost 7 bases and the J segment 0 bases; nucleotides outside the gene matches: 18. This CDR3 has 21 amino acids. Germline V gene lookup returns CDR1 ENHRY and CDR2 SYGVKD. The chain's CDR3 is CAIMGDRGASGDHSGANVLTF. CDR3 in DNA: TGTGCCATCATGGGGGACAGGGGCGCTAGCGGCGATCACTCTGGGGCCAACGTCCTGACTTTC.

The sample holds one count of this clone. V is TRBV19 and J is TRBJ2-2; 8 bases are a match to TRBD2. CDR1 LNHDA and CDR2 SQIVND come from the germline V gene (reference sequence). Trimming cost V 1 base and J 4 bases; bases outside gene matches: 8. This CDR3 is 17 amino acids long. In nucleotides, the CDR3 is TGTGCCAGTAGTATAGGAGTAAGCGGGAGTCTCACCGGGGAGCTGTTTTTT. This gives the protein CASSIGVSGSLTGELFF.

The CDR3 nucleotides are TGTGCCTGGACCCCACCCGGGCTAGCGGGGGGTATTACCTACGAGCAGTACTTC. Its protein product is CAWTPPGLAGGITYEQYF. The gene calls are TRBV30 and TRBJ2-7; 11 bases align to TRBD2. Germline assignment: CDR1 GTSNPN and CDR2 SVGIG (reference sequence). This CDR3 has 18 amino acids. The ends lost 4 bases at V and 2 bases at J; junction bases unmatched: 16.